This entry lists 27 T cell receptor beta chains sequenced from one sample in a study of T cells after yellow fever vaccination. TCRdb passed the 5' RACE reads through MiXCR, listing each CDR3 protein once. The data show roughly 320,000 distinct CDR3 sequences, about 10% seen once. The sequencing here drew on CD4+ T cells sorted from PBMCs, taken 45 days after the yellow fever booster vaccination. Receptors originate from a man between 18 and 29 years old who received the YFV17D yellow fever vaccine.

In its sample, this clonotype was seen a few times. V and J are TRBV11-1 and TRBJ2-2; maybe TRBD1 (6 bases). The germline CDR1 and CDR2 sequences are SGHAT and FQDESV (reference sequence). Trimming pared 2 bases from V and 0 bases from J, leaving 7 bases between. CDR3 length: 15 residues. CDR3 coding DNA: TGTGCCAGCAGCTTACGGACAGCGAACACCGGGGAGCTGTTTTTT. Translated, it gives CASSLRTANTGELFF.

CDR3 sequence reads: CASSGSGQGVEKLFF. In nucleotides, the CDR3 is TGTGCCAGCTCCGGTTCCGGACAGGGGGTTGAAAAACTGTTTTTT. This rearrangement joins TRBV18 to TRBJ1-4, with 10 bases that match TRBD1. With 6 bases clipped from V and 7 bases from J, the junction kept 8 bases outside the gene matches. Germline V gives CDR1 KGHSH, CDR2 LQKENI. CDR3 length: 15 amino acids.

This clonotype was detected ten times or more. The CDR3 protein is CASSLVRNTIYF. The CDR3 DNA is TGTGCCAGCAGCTTAGTTCGGAACACCATATATTTT. The chain employs TRBV5-5 and TRBJ1-3; D ambiguous. Germline V gene lookup returns CDR1 SGHKS and CDR2 YYEKEE (reference sequence). This CDR3 has 12 residues. Trimming cost V 2 bases and J 7 bases, with 7 bases left between them.

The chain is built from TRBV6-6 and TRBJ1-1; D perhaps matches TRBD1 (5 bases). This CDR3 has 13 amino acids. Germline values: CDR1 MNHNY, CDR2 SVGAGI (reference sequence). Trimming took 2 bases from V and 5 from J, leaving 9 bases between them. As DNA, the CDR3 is TGTGCCAGCAGTTACGGGGGACGAACTGAAGCTTTCTTT. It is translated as CASSYGGRTEAFF.

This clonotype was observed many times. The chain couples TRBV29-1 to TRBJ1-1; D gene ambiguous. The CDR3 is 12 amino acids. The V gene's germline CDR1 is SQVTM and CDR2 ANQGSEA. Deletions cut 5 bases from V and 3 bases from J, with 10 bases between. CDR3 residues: CSVWVVDTEAFF. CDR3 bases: TGCAGCGTTTGGGTGGTCGACACTGAAGCTTTCTTT.

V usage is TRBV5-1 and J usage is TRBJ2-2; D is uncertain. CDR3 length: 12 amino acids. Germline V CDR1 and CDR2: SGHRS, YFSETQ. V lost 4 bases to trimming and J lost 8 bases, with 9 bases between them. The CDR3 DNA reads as TGCGCCAGCAGCCTTTCGGAGGGGGAGCTGTTTTTT. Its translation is CASSLSEGELFF.

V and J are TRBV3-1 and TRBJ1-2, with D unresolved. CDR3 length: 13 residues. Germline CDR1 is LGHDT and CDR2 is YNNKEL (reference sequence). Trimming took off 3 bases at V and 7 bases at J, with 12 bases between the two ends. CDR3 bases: TGTGCCAGCAGCCAGTCGGAAGGCCCTGGCTACACCTTC. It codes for CASSQSEGPGYTF.

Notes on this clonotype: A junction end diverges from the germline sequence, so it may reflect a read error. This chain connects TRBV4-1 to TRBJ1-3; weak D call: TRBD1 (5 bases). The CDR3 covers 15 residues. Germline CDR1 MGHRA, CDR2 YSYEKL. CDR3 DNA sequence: TGCGCCAGCAGTCAAGAGGGGTATTCTGGAAACACCATATATTTT. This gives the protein CASSQEGYSGNTIYF.

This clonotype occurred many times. CDR3 amino acids: CASSLTSGGQQDTQYF. The DNA for the CDR3 is TGTGCCAGCAGCCTGACTAGCGGGGGGCAACAGGATACGCAGTATTTT. The chain joins TRBV5-4 to TRBJ2-3; 13 nucleotides match TRBD2. CDR1 is SGHNT, CDR2 YYREEE, per germline (reference sequence). The V segment lost 4 bases and the J segment 6 bases; nucleotides outside the gene matches: 8. The CDR3 loop spans 16 amino acids.

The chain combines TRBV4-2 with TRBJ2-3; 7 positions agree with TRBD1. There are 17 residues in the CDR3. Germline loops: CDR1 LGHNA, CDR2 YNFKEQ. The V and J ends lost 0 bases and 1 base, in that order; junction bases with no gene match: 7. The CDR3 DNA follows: TGTGCCAGCAGCCAAGAGTTAACAGGGGCCGGCACAGATACGCAGTATTTT. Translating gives CASSQELTGAGTDTQYF.

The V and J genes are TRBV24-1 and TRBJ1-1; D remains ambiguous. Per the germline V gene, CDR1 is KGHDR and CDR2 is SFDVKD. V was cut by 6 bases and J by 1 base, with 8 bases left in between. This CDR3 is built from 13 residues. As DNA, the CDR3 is TGTGCCACCAGTCATCGACAGAACACTGAAGCTTTCTTT. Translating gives CATSHRQNTEAFF.

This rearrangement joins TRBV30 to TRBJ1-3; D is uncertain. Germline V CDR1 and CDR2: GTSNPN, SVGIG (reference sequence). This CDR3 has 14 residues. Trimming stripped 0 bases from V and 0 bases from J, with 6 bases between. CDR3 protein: CAWSVHSSGNTIYF. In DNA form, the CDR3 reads TGTGCCTGGAGTGTACACAGCTCTGGAAACACCATATATTTT.

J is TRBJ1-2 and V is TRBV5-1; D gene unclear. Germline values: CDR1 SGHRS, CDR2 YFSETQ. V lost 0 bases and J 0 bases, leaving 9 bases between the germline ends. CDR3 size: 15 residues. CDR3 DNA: TGCGCCAGCAGCTTGGCCGTCGGAACTAACTATGGCTACACCTTC. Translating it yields CASSLAVGTNYGYTF.

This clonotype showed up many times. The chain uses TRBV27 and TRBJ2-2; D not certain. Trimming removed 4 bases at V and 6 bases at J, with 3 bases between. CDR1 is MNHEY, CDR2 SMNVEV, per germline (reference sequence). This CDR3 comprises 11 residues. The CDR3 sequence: CASSSAGELFF. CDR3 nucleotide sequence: TGTGCCAGCAGTTCGGCCGGGGAGCTGTTTTTT.

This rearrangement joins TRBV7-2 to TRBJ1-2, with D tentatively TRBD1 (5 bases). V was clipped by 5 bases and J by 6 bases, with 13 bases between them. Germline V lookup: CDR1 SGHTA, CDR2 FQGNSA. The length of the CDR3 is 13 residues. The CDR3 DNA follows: TGTGCCAGCAGCCCCCAGGCGGGGGATGGCTACACCTTC. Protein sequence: CASSPQAGDGYTF.

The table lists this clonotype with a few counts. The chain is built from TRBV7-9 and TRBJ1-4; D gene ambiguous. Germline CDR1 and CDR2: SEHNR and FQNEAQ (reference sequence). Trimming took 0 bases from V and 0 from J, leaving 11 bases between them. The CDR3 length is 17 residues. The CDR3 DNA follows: TGTGCCAGCAGCTTAGCCAGGTGGGAGGCAACTAATGAAAAACTGTTTTTT. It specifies CASSLARWEATNEKLFF.

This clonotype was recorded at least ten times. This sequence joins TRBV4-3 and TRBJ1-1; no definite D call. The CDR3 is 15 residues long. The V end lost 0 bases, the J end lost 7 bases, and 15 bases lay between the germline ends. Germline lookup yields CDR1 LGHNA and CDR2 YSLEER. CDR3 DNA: TGCGCCAGCAGCCAAGATATTTCTGGGAGCAGTGAAGCTTTCTTT. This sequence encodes CASSQDISGSSEAFF.

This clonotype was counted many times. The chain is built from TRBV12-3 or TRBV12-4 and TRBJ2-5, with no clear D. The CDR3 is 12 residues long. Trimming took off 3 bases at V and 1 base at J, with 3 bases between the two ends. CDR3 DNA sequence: TGTGCCAGCAGTTTTGCCCAAGAGACCCAGTACTTC. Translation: CASSFAQETQYF.

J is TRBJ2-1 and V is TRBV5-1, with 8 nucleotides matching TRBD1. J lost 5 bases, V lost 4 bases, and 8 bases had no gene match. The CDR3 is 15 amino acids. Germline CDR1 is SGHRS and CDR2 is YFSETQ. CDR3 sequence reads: CASSLRQGQNNEQFF. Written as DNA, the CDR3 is TGCGCCAGCAGCCTCCGACAGGGGCAAAACAATGAGCAGTTCTTC.

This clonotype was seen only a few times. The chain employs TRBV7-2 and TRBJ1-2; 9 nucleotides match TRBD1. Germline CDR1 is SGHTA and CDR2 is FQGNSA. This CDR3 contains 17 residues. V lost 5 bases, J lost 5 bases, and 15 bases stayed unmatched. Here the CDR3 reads CASSPNGGQGGAYGYTF. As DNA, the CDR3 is TGTGCCAGCAGCCCCAATGGGGGACAGGGAGGCGCTTATGGCTACACCTTC.

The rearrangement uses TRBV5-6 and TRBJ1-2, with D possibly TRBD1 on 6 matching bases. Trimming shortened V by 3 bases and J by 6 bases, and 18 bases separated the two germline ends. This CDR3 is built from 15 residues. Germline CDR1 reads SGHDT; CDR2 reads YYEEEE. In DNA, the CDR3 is TGTGCCAGCAGCTATCGACTGACAGGAGGCCATGGCTACACCTTC. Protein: CASSYRLTGGHGYTF.

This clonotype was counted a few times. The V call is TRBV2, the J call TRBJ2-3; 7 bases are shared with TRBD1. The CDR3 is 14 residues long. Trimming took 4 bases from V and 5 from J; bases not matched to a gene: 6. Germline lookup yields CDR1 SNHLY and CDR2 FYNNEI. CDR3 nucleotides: TGTGCCAGCAGTGTGGGGACAGTAGGAGATACGCAGTATTTT. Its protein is CASSVGTVGDTQYF.

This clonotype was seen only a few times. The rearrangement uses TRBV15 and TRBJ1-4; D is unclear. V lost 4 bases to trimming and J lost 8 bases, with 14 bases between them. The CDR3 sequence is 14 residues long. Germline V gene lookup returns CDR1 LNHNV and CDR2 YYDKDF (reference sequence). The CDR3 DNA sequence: TGTGCCACCAGCAAAGAAGGGTTCGAGGAAAAACTGTTTTTT. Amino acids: CATSKEGFEEKLFF.

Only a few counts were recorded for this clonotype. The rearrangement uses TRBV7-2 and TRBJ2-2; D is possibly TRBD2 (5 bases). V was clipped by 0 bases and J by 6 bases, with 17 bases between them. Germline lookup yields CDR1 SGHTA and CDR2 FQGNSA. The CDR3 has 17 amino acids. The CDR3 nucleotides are TGTGCCAGCAGCTTAGCGGAGCTCTGGGGAGACCCCGGGGAGCTGTTTTTT. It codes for CASSLAELWGDPGELFF.

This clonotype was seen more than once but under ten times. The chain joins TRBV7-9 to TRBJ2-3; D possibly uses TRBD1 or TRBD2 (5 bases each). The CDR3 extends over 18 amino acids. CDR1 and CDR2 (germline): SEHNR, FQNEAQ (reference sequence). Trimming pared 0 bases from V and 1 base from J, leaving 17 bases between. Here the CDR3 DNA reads TGTGCCAGCAGCTTAGCCACAGGACCGGGAATCGGCACAGATACGCAGTATTTT. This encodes CASSLATGPGIGTDTQYF.

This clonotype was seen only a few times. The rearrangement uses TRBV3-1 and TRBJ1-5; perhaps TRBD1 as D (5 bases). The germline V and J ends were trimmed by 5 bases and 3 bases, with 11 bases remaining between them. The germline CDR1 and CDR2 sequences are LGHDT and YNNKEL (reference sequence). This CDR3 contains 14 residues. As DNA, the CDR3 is TGTGCCAGCAGCGAGACAGAAAACAATCAGCCCCAGCATTTT. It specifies CASSETENNQPQHF. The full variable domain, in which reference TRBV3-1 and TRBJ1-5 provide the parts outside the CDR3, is DTAVSQTPKYLVTQMGNDKSIKCEQNLGHDTMYWYKQDSKKFLKIMFSYNNKELIINETVPNRFSPKSPDKAHLNLHINSLELGDSAVYFCASSETENNQPQHFGDGTRLSIL.

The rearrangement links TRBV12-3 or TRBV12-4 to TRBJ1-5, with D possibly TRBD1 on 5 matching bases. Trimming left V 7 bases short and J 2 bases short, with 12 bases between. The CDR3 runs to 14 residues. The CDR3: CASTLAGGNQPQHF. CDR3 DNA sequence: TGTGCCAGCACCCTGGCGGGGGGCAATCAGCCCCAGCATTTT.